A selection of T cell receptor beta chains follows, all from one sample in a study of OX40 agonist ivuxolimab in advanced cancers. Produced via immunoSEQ multiplex PCR; TCRdb's table is partial and in-frame only. The sample consists of 75,000 to 100,000 clones, about 90% of them appearing once. The source was CD4+ or CD8+ T cells sorted from blood, collected in a trial of the OX40 agonist ivuxolimab. These receptors all stem from an adult with an advanced solid tumor such as melanoma, head and neck, liver or kidney cancer. Both conserved end residues are part of each CDR3. D genes are given only for firm matches. Clone size is stated in some rows and not others, as once, few, many or a class when expanded.

>-|-|TRBV6-6|TRBJ2-1
CASSPNTYNEQFF
TGTGCCAGCAGCCCTAATACCTACAATGAGCAGTTCTTC
>-|-|TRBV28|TRBJ1-5
CASRDRRLGNQPQHF
TGTGCCAGCAGGGACAGAAGGCTCGGCAATCAGCCCCAGCATTTT
>TRBD1|-|TRBV6-1|TRBJ1-6
CASSKDRGNSPLHF
TGTGCCAGCAGCAAGGACAGGGGAAATTCACCCCTCCACTTT
>-|-|TRBV7-2|TRBJ1-3
CASSLGTLSGNTIYF
TGTGCCAGCAGCCTTGGGACTCTCTCTGGAAACACCATATATTTT
>-|-|TRBV5-4|TRBJ1-1
CASSLLLNTEAFF
TGTGCCAGCAGCCTCCTTTTGAACACTGAAGCTTTCTTT
>-|-|TRBV7-3|TRBJ1-2
CASSLEGRRGYTF
TGTGCCAGCAGCTTAGAAGGGCGTCGCGGCTACACCTTC
>TRBD2|once|TRBV19|TRBJ2-1
CASSTPNRLADTYNEQFF
TGTGCCAGTAGTACCCCCAACCGTCTAGCGGACACCTACAATGAGCAGTTCTTC
>-|-|TRBV10-3|TRBJ1-3
CAISEPEGGNTIYF
TGTGCCATCAGTGAGCCCGAAGGCGGAAACACCATATATTTT
>-|-|TRBV21-1|TRBJ1-1
CASSNHRTGYTEVFF
TGTGCCAGCAGCAACCATCGTACAGGGTACACTGAAGTTTTCTTT
>-|once|TRBV2|TRBJ1-3
CASSGTRASGNTIYF
TGTGCCAGCAGTGGCACCAGGGCCTCTGGAAACACCATATATTTT
>TRBD2|-|TRBV27|TRBJ2-3
CASSLRGLAGGYGDTQYF
TGTGCCAGCAGTTTACGGGGACTAGCGGGAGGTTATGGAGATACGCAGTATTTT
>TRBD1|-|TRBV10-3|TRBJ2-5
CAISVGQGRQETQYF
TGTGCCATCAGTGTTGGACAGGGGCGTCAAGAGACCCAGTACTTC
>-|-|TRBV11-3|TRBJ1-2
CASSLAGAGGYGYTF
TGTGCCAGCAGCTTAGCGGGGGCCGGGGGCTATGGCTACACCTTC
>TRBD1|-|TRBV2|TRBJ1-4
CASLEDRAAEKLFF
TGTGCCAGCCTAGAGGACAGGGCTGCTGAAAAACTGTTTTTT
>TRBD1|-|TRBV5-4|TRBJ1-2
CASRVGTAYGYTF
TGTGCCAGCAGAGTTGGGACAGCCTATGGCTACACCTTC
>TRBD2|-|TRBV7-3|TRBJ2-3
CASSSGLAASTDTQYF
TGTGCCAGCAGCTCAGGACTAGCGGCTAGCACAGATACGCAGTATTTT
>TRBD1|-|TRBV28|TRBJ2-1
CASSPNRGYNGNEQFF
TGTGCCAGCAGTCCGAACAGGGGATACAACGGGAATGAGCAGTTCTTC
>TRBD1|-|TRBV30|TRBJ1-2
CAWSELTGGSYGYTF
TGTGCCTGGAGTGAGCTTACAGGGGGCTCCTATGGCTACACCTTC
>TRBD1|-|TRBV5-1|TRBJ1-4
CASSLGTGGAVAEKLFF
TGCGCCAGCAGCTTAGGGACAGGGGGCGCGGTTGCTGAAAAACTGTTTTTT
>-|-|TRBV6-5|TRBJ2-1
CASSIRDSTHEQFF
TGTGCCAGCAGTATTCGGGACTCCACCCACGAGCAGTTCTTC
>-|-|TRBV6-5|TRBJ2-5
CASSMQETQYF
TGTGCCAGCAGTATGCAAGAGACCCAGTACTTC
>-|-|TRBV5-5|TRBJ1-3
CASSLDGFSGNTIYF
TGTGCCAGCAGCTTGGACGGTTTCTCTGGAAACACCATATATTTT
>-|-|TRBV5-1|TRBJ2-2
CASSPLADTGELFF
TGCGCCAGCAGCCCGCTTGCGGACACCGGGGAGCTGTTTTTT
>TRBD1|-|TRBV25-1|TRBJ2-7
CASSEGGQGRQYF
TGTGCCAGCAGTGAGGGGGGACAGGGAAGGCAGTACTTC
>-|-|TRBV19|TRBJ2-7
CASRRDGSYEQYF
TGTGCCAGTAGGAGGGACGGTTCCTACGAGCAGTACTTC
>TRBD1|once|TRBV19|TRBJ1-2
CASSFPGTDYGYTF
TGTGCCAGTAGCTTCCCCGGGACAGACTATGGCTACACCTTC
>-|-|TRBV5-4|TRBJ2-5
CASSLIPGETQYF
TGTGCCAGCAGCTTGATACCAGGGGAGACCCAGTACTTC
>-|-|TRBV28|TRBJ1-1
CASSLGAGIGMNTEAFF
TGTGCCAGCAGTTTAGGAGCAGGAATCGGAATGAACACTGAAGCTTTCTTT
>-|-|TRBV11-2|TRBJ2-3
CASSLLGATLDTQYF
TGTGCCAGCAGCTTGCTCGGGGCCACCCTCGATACGCAGTATTTT
>TRBD2|-|TRBV19|TRBJ2-1
CASSIATAGGSNEQFF
TGTGCCAGTAGTATAGCAACGGCGGGAGGGAGTAATGAGCAGTTCTTC
>TRBD2|-|TRBV6-5|TRBJ2-7
CASSYSGGDSYEQYF
TGTGCCAGCAGTTACTCGGGGGGGGACTCCTACGAGCAGTACTTC
>-|once|TRBV7-2|TRBJ1-5
CASSLEYLAQPQHF
TGTGCCAGCAGCTTAGAGTATCTTGCTCAGCCCCAGCATTTT
>TRBD2|-|TRBV10-1|TRBJ2-4
CASSGRAGTIKNIQYF
TGCGCCAGCAGTGGGCGAGCGGGGACTATCAAAAACATTCAGTACTTC
>-|once|TRBV7-9|TRBJ2-1
CASSLANRDEQFF
TGTGCCAGCAGCTTAGCGAACAGAGATGAGCAGTTCTTC
>-|-|TRBV6-4|TRBJ2-3
CASSDHSTDTQYF
TGTGCCAGCAGTGACCATAGCACAGATACGCAGTATTTT
>-|-|TRBV6-5|TRBJ2-2
CASTSQGLPAGELFF
TGTGCCAGCACCTCCCAGGGCCTCCCCGCCGGGGAGCTGTTTTTT
>-|-|TRBV2|TRBJ2-5
CASSLGPRYAETQYF
TGTGCCAGCAGTTTGGGCCCCCGGTATGCGGAGACCCAGTACTTC
>TRBD2|-|TRBV2|TRBJ2-2
CASGTSGDGELFF
TGTGCCAGCGGCACTAGCGGGGACGGGGAGCTGTTTTTT
>-|-|TRBV4-1|TRBJ2-5
CASSQAPTGQETQYF
TGCGCCAGCAGCCAAGCCCCCACAGGACAAGAGACCCAGTACTTC
>-|-|TRBV6-5|TRBJ2-1
CASSPGRTHHNEQFF
TGTGCCAGCAGTCCGGGACGGACCCACCACAATGAGCAGTTCTTC